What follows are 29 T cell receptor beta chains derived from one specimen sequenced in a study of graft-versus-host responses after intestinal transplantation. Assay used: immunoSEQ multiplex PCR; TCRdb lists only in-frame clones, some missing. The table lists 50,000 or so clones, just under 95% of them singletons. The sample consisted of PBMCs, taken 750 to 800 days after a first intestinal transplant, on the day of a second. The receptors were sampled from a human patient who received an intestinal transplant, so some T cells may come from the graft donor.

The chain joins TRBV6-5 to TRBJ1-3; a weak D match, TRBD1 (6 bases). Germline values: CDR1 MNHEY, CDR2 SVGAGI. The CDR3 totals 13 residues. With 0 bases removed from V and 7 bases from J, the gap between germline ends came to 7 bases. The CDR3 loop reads CASSYSGGNTIYF. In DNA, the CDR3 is TGTGCCAGCAGTTACTCAGGGGGGAACACCATATATTTT.

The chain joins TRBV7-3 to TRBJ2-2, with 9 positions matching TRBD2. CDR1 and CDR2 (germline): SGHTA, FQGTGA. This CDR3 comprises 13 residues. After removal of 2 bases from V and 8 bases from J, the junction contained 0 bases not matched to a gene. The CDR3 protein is CASSLGLAGELFF. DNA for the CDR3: TGTGCCAGCAGCTTAGGACTAGCGGGGGAGCTGTTTTTT.

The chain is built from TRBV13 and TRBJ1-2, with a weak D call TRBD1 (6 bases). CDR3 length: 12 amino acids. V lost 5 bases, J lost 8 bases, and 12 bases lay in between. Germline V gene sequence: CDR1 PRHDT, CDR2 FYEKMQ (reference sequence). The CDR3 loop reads CASSNRATGYTF. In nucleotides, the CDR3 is TGTGCCAGCAGCAACAGGGCTACGGGCTACACCTTC.

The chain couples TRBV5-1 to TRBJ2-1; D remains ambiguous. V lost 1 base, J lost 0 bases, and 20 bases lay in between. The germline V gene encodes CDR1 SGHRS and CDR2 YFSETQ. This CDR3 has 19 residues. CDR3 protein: CASSLWVGSGASSYNEQFF. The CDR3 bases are TGCGCCAGCAGCTTGTGGGTAGGGTCGGGCGCAAGCTCCTACAATGAGCAGTTCTTC.

Here the CDR3 DNA reads TGTGCCAGCACCCCGGACAGGGATCGTAAGACCCAGTACTTC. Its protein is CASTPDRDRKTQYF. The rearrangement links TRBV11-2 to TRBJ2-5; 8 bases line up with TRBD1. Germline trimming cut 7 bases from V and 6 bases from J; bases unmatched to any gene: 10. This CDR3 has 14 amino acids. Germline lookup yields CDR1 SGHAT and CDR2 FQNNGV.

The CDR3 DNA reads TGTGCCAGCAGTACCCACCGGGACAAGTCCTACGAGCAGTACTTC. Encoded protein: CASSTHRDKSYEQYF. V is TRBV27 and J is TRBJ2-7, with a possible D match to TRBD1 (6 bases). Trimming stripped 5 bases from V and 1 base from J, with 15 bases between. Per the germline V gene, CDR1 is MNHEY and CDR2 is SMNVEV (reference sequence). The CDR3 has 15 residues.

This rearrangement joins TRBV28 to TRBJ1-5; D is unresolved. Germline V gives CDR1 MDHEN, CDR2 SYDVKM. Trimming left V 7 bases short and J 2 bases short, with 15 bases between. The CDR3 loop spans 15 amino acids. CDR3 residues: CASIMGAQGNQPQHF. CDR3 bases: TGTGCCAGCATCATGGGTGCCCAGGGCAATCAGCCCCAGCATTTT.

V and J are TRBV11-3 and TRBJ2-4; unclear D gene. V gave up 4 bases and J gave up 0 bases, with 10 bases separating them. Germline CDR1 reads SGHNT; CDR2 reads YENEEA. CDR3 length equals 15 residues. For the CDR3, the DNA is TGTGCCAGCAGCTCCGCGACCGAAGCCAAAAACATTCAGTACTTC. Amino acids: CASSSATEAKNIQYF.

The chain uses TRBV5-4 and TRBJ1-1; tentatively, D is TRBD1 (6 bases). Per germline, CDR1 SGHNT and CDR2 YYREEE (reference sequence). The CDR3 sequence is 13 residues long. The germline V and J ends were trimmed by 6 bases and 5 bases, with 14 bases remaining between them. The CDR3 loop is CASTKSGATEAFF. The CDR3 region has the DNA TGTGCCAGCACTAAATCGGGGGCGACTGAAGCTTTCTTT.

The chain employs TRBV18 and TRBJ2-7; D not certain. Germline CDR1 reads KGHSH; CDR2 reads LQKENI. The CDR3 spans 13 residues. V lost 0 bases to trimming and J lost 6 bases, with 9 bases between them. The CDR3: CASSPPERSEQYF. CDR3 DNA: TGTGCCAGCTCACCACCGGAAAGGAGCGAGCAGTACTTC.

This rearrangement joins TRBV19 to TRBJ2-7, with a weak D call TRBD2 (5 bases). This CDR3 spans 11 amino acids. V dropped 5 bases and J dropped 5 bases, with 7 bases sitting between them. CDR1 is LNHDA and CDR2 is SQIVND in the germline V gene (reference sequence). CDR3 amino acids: CASSWGDEQYF. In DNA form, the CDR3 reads TGTGCCAGTAGTTGGGGAGACGAGCAGTACTTC.

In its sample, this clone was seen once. The CDR3 reads CASSYSDKGVHEQYF. The DNA of the CDR3 is TGTGCCAGCAGTTACTCGGATAAGGGGGTCCACGAGCAGTACTTC. The rearrangement joins TRBV6-5 to TRBJ2-7, with a weak D call TRBD1 (6 bases). This CDR3 is built from 15 residues. The germline gives CDR1 MNHEY, CDR2 SVGAGI. V was shortened by 0 bases and J by 5 bases, with 14 bases between the two germline ends.

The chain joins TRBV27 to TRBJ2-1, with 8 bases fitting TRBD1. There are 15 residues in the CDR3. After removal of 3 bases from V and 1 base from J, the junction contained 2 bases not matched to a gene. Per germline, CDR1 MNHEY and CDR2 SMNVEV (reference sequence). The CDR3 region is CASSFRTGSYNEQFF. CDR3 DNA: TGTGCCAGCAGTTTTAGGACAGGGTCCTACAATGAGCAGTTCTTC.

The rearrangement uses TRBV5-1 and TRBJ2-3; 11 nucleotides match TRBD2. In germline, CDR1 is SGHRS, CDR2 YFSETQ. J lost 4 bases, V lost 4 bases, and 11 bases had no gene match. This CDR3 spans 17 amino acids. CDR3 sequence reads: CASSSGGLAGIADTQYF. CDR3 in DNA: TGCGCCAGCAGCAGCGGCGGACTAGCGGGTATCGCAGATACGCAGTATTTT.

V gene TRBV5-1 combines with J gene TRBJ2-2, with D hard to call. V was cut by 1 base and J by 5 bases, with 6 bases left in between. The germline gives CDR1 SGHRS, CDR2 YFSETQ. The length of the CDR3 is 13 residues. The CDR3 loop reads CASSLIRTGELFF. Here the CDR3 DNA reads TGCGCCAGCAGCTTGATTCGGACCGGGGAGCTGTTTTTT.

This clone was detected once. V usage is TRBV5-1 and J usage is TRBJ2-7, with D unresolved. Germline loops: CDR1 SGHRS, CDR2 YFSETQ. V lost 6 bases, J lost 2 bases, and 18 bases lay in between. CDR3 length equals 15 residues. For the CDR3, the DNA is TGCGCCAGCAAGCCTGCAGCAGGTTTCCCCTACGAGCAGTACTTC. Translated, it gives CASKPAAGFPYEQYF.

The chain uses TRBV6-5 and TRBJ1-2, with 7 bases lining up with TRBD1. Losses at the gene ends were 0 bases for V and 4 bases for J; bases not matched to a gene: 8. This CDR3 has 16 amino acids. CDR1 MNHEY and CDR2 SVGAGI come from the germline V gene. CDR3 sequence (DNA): TGTGCCAGCAGTTACTCGCTCCAGGGGGTTACCTATGGCTACACCTTC. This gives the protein CASSYSLQGVTYGYTF.

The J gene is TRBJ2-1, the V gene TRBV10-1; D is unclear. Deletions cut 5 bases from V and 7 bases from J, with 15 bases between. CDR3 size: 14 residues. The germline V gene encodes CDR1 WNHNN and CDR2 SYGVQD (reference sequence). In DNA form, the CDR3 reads TGCGCCAGCAGTTTTTACGAGTCTGGGAATGAGCAGTTCTTC. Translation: CASSFYESGNEQFF.

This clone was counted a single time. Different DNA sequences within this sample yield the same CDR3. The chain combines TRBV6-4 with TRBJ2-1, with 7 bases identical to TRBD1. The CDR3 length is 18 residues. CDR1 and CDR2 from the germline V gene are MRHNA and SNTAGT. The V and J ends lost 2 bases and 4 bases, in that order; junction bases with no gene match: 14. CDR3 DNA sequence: TGTGCCAGCAGTGACACTATCTTAGGGGGCGCCAATTACAATGAGCAGTTCTTC. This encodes CASSDTILGGANYNEQFF.

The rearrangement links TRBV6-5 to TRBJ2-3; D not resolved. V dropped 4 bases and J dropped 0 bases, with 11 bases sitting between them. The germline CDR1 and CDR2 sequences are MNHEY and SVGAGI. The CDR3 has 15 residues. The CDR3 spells CASSFTSASTDTQYF. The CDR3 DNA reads TGTGCCAGCAGTTTTACGTCGGCTAGCACAGATACGCAGTATTTT.

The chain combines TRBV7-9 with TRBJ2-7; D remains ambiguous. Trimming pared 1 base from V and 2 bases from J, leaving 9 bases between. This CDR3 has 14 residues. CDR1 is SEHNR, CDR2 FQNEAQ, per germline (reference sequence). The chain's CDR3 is CASSLVASTYEQYF. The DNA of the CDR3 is TGTGCCAGCAGCTTAGTAGCCAGTACCTACGAGCAGTACTTC. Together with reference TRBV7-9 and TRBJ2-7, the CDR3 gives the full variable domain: DTGVSQNPRHKITKRGQNVTFRCDPISEHNRLYWYRQTLGQGPEFLTYFQNEAQLEKSRLLSDRFSAERPKGSFSTLEIQRTEQGDSAMYLCASSLVASTYEQYFGPGTRLTVT.

The CDR3 sequence is CAWIRVSYGYTF. Here the CDR3 DNA reads TGTGCCTGGATCCGCGTTAGTTATGGCTACACCTTC. The chain recombines TRBV30 with TRBJ1-2; no clear D. V dropped 4 bases and J dropped 5 bases, with 11 bases sitting between them. From germline, CDR1 is GTSNPN and CDR2 SVGIG (reference sequence). The CDR3 has 12 amino acids.

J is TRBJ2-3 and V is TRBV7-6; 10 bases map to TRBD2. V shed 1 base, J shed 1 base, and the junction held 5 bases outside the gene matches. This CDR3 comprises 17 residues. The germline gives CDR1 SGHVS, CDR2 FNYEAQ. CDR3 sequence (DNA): TGTGCCAGCAGCTTAGGAGCCGGGACTAGCGGCACAGATACGCAGTATTTT. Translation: CASSLGAGTSGTDTQYF.

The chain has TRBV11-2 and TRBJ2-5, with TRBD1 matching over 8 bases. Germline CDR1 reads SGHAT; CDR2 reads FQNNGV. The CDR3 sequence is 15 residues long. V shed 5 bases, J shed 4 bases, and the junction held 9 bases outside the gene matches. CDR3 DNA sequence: TGTGCCAGCAGCCCCCTTGACAGGGGCGTAGAGACCCAGTACTTC. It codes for CASSPLDRGVETQYF.

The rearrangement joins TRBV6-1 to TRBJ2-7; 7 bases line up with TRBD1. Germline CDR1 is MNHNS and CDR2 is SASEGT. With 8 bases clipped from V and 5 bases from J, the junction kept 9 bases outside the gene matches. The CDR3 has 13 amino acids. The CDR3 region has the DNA TGTGCCAGCTCTTTGCCCGACAGGGACGAGCAGTACTTC. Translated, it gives CASSLPDRDEQYF.

CDR3: CASSSTPRASANSYEQYF. CDR3 sequence (DNA): TGTGCCAGCAGCTCGACTCCCCGGGCTAGCGCGAACTCCTACGAGCAGTACTTC. The chain uses TRBV7-3 and TRBJ2-5; D is perhaps TRBD2 (6 bases). The J call may be wrong; the DNA end is better matched by TRBJ2-7. This CDR3 is built from 18 residues. Germline V gene data show CDR1 as SGHTA and CDR2 as FQGTGA.

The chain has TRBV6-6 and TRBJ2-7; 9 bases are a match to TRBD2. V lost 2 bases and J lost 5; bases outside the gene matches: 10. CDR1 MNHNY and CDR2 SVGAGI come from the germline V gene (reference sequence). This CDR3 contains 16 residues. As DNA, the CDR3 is TGTGCCAGCAGTTACGGGTTGCGGGAGGGCCGGAACGAGCAGTACTTC. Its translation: CASSYGLREGRNEQYF.

The CDR3 protein is CASSLHGTMNTEAFF. Written as DNA, the CDR3 is TGTGCCAGCAGCCTCCACGGGACAATGAACACTGAAGCTTTCTTT. The chain joins TRBV6-5 to TRBJ1-1; perhaps TRBD1 as D (6 bases). Trimming cost V 6 bases and J 0 bases, with 14 bases left between them. Looked up from germline, CDR1 is MNHEY and CDR2 is SVGAGI. CDR3 size: 15 residues.

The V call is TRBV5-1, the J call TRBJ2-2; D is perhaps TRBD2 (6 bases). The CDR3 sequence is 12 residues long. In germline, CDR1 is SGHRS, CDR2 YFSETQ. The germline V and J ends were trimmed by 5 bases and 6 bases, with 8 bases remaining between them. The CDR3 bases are TGCGCCAGCAGGAGGGAGGCCGGGGAGCTGTTTTTT. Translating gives CASRREAGELFF.